This entry is about one T cell receptor beta chain. This clone has only one observation. The target of this receptor is not known. No much larger clone exists at a distance of one base, and base qualities are not known. Collaborating institutions collected whole blood in K2EDTA tubes following their own protocols. For TCRbeta analysis, collaborators shipped samples in one of three forms: frozen whole blood, isolated PBMCs, or DNA extracted from either of those sample types. Between the V and J ends, shortened by 4 bases and 0 bases respectively, the junction contains 12 bases. Per the germline V gene (reference sequence), LGHDT is the CDR1 and YNNKEL is the CDR2. The CDR3 has 16 amino acids, counting the end cysteine and phenylalanine. Only CDR3 DNA remains: 48 bases, in frame from the first base. The data belong to a study of blood T cell repertoires in COVID-19 (dated by TCRdb to 2018 to 2020). Study-level background: Samples from collaborators originated in the United States, Italy and Spain and spanned both the acute and convalescent phases of COVID-19. The material from the prospective study consisted of cDNA or gDNA derived from T cells, B-cell-depleted T cells, or PBMCs. Where available, HLA class I and class II types were obtained from metadata supplied by the sample provider rather than from assay-based typing. A freely available public database, intended as a resource for researchers studying the immune response to SARS-CoV-2, is where the repertoires were released. The dataset comprised deeply sampled blood TCRbeta repertoires from subjects exposed to, actively infected with, or recovered from COVID-19. Sample metadata almost always included a de-identified subject ID, COVID-19 status, age in years and sex. Samples were obtained from the ongoing ImmuneRACE study (first 160 participants) and from 1,254 subjects provided by 6 global collaborators. Broader findings and caveats from the paper: Clinical and demographic metadata were provided uncurated, with the amount varying by source and participant.

TCRbeta CDR3 regions were amplified from genomic DNA using the immunoSEQ Assay, a bias-controlled multiplex PCR. The paper's processing steps were these. Within the assay, amplification of reference gene primers was used to estimate how many nucleated cells each sample contained. Sequence reads were collapsed and filtered to measure the absolute abundance of every unique TCRbeta CDR3 rearrangement. For each sample, productive Simpson clonality was calculated by taking the square root of Simpson's diversity index across productive rearrangements. TCRdb retrieved this table from immuneACCESS and kept in-frame rearrangements only. Not all clones are present; in checked studies, unresolved V genes account for under half, and no reason is known for the remainder. V and J calls and clone size follow that table, whereas D and trimming were derived from the DNA. This sample holds 150,000 to 200,000 clones; roughly 90% were observed only once. The ten largest clones capture about 2% of the sample.

The source of this sequence is a man younger than 35 with acute or convalescent COVID-19. The sequenced sample consisted of peripheral blood. Recombination joined TRBV3-1 (or the pseudogene TRBV3-2) with TRBJ2-2; the D gene is unclear. The CDR3 protein: CASSPQAVTNTGELFF. The DNA sequence is as follows: TGTGCCAGCAGCCCCCAGGCAGTTACGAACACCGGGGAGCTGTTTTTT.